The 32 T cell receptor beta chains below come from one sample, sequenced in a study of cytomegalovirus exposure and HLA in healthy donors. Vbeta (60) and Jbeta (13) primers were used in the PCR. The assay was immunoSEQ multiplex PCR, and TCRdb's table has in-frame clones only and misses some. The sample carries around 150,000 clones, 80% to 90% recorded once. The specimen was PBMCs. These receptors originate from a woman aged 30 to 39 in good health and CMV-seronegative.

This chain connects TRBV5-4 to TRBJ2-4, with 8 bases that match TRBD2. The junction had 16 bases not matched to a gene; V was cut back by 5 bases and J by 9 bases. CDR3 length: 16 amino acids. Looked up from germline, CDR1 is SGHNT and CDR2 is YYREEE (reference sequence). CDR3: CASSSGGGGAGGIQYF. The CDR3 DNA reads TGTGCCAGCAGTTCGGGGGGGGGAGGGGCCGGGGGCATTCAGTACTTC.

V gene TRBV28 combines with J gene TRBJ1-1, with 7 bases matching TRBD1. The trim removed 2 bases at V and 1 base at J, leaving 4 bases unmatched. CDR1 MDHEN and CDR2 SYDVKM come from the germline V gene. This CDR3 is 15 amino acids long. In nucleotides, the CDR3 is TGTGCCAGCAGTTTAGTATCAGGGGGGAACACTGAAGCTTTCTTT. It specifies CASSLVSGGNTEAFF.

The chain carries TRBV10-2 and TRBJ2-3; a possible D gene is TRBD2 (5 bases). Germline V gene lookup returns CDR1 WSHSY and CDR2 SAAADI. The ends were cut back, 2 bases at V and 4 bases at J, with 16 bases in the middle. The CDR3 is 16 residues long. In DNA, the CDR3 is TGCGCCAGCAGTGAGATGGGGAGTGCAGTGTCAGATACGCAGTATTTT. As protein: CASSEMGSAVSDTQYF.

This clone showed up just a few times. The chain couples TRBV7-9 to TRBJ1-1, with a tentative D call TRBD1 (6 bases). Trimming took off 8 bases at V and 4 bases at J, with 14 bases between the two ends. Germline CDR1 reads SEHNR; CDR2 reads FQNEAQ (reference sequence). CDR3 length: 13 amino acids. The CDR3 DNA is TGTGCCAGCTCTGGAGAAGGGGGCACTGAAGCTTTCTTT. It encodes CASSGEGGTEAFF. The full variable domain, with the rest looked up from reference TRBV7-9 and TRBJ1-1, is DTGVSQNPRHKITKRGQNVTFRCDPISEHNRLYWYRQTLGQGPEFLTYFQNEAQLEKSRLLSDRFSAERPKGSFSTLEIQRTEQGDSAMYLCASSGEGGTEAFFGQGTRLTVV.

The table lists this clone with a count of one. The chain carries TRBV2 and TRBJ2-3; D is undetermined. V gave up 10 bases and J gave up 0 bases, with 8 bases separating them. CDR1 is SNHLY, CDR2 FYNNEI, per germline. The CDR3 is 12 amino acids. CDR3 residues: CATFGSTDTQYF. CDR3 nucleotide sequence: TGTGCCACTTTCGGGAGCACAGATACGCAGTATTTT.

The V gene is TRBV6-1, the J gene TRBJ2-5, with a possible D match to TRBD2 (5 bases). Deletions cut 10 bases from V and 1 base from J, with 10 bases between. Germline CDR1 reads MNHNS; CDR2 reads SASEGT. The CDR3 contains 12 residues. CDR3 in DNA: TGTGCCACGGGCGCGGGCCAAGAGACCCAGTACTTC. Its protein is CATGAGQETQYF.

V usage is TRBV29-1 and J usage is TRBJ1-3; TRBD1 agrees at 7 bases. The CDR3 has 14 amino acids. Trimming at V came to 4 bases and at J to 2 bases, leaving 5 bases not matched to a gene. Germline CDR1 is SQVTM and CDR2 is ANQGSEA. CDR3 amino acids: CSVVGTVTGNTIYF. The CDR3 DNA reads TGCAGCGTTGTTGGGACAGTAACTGGAAACACCATATATTTT.

The V and J genes are TRBV6-1 and TRBJ1-3; D is uncertain. CDR1 and CDR2 from the germline V gene are MNHNS and SASEGT. Deletions cut 3 bases from V and 0 bases from J, with 12 bases between. CDR3 length: 16 residues. DNA for the CDR3: TGTGCCAGCAGTGATTTCAGTGATTACTCTGGAAACACCATATATTTT. This encodes CASSDFSDYSGNTIYF.

This rearrangement joins TRBV7-9 to TRBJ1-6, with D tentatively TRBD1 (5 bases). Germline CDR1 SEHNR, CDR2 FQNEAQ (reference sequence). The CDR3 extends over 15 amino acids. The V gene lost 1 base and the J gene lost 8 bases, with 12 bases spanning the gap. This CDR3 reads CASSLEGSTDSPLHF. In DNA form, the CDR3 reads TGTGCCAGCAGCTTAGAGGGGTCCACGGATTCACCCCTCCACTTT.

This clone was counted once. The chain combines TRBV7-2 with TRBJ2-7; tentative D call: TRBD1 (6 bases). Germline assignment: CDR1 SGHTA and CDR2 FQGNSA. Trimming took 5 bases from V and 3 from J, leaving 14 bases between them. The CDR3 runs 14 residues. The CDR3 region is CASSGPDRIYEQYF. The CDR3 DNA reads as TGTGCCAGCAGCGGACCGGACAGAATCTACGAGCAGTACTTC.

This clone was seen a single time. V gene TRBV28 combines with J gene TRBJ2-7; TRBD1 aligns across 9 bases. This CDR3 spans 14 amino acids. Germline lookup yields CDR1 MDHEN and CDR2 SYDVKM. The V and J ends lost 7 bases and 1 base, in that order; junction bases with no gene match: 5. CDR3 residues: CASTQGTGSYEQYF. The CDR3 DNA reads as TGTGCCAGCACCCAGGGGACAGGGTCCTACGAGCAGTACTTC.

The rearrangement links TRBV27 to TRBJ2-3, with D perhaps matching TRBD1 (5 bases). Trimming left V 6 bases short and J 2 bases short, with 9 bases between. This CDR3 region has 13 residues. Germline V lookup: CDR1 MNHEY, CDR2 SMNVEV (reference sequence). CDR3 in amino acids: CASSPGFTDTQYF. The CDR3 DNA follows: TGTGCCAGCAGCCCAGGGTTCACAGATACGCAGTATTTT.

This chain joins TRBV14 and TRBJ2-5, with 7 bases fitting TRBD2. CDR1 SGHDN and CDR2 FVKESK come from the germline V gene. This CDR3 is 16 amino acids long. With 3 bases clipped from V and 4 bases from J, the junction kept 11 bases outside the gene matches. For the CDR3, the DNA is TGTGCCAGCAGCCAGATTAAAAGCGGGGAGGGAGAGACCCAGTACTTC. Translated, it gives CASSQIKSGEGETQYF.

The chain employs TRBV28 and TRBJ1-2, with D perhaps TRBD1 (5 bases). V lost 3 bases, J lost 5 bases, and 16 bases lay in between. CDR3 length: 15 residues. CDR1 is MDHEN, CDR2 SYDVKM, per germline. DNA of the CDR3: TGTGCCAGCAGTTTGGTTGAGCGAGCAGGGTATGGCTACACCTTC. It codes for CASSLVERAGYGYTF.

The rearrangement uses TRBV29-1 and TRBJ2-1; 13 bases align to TRBD2. Germline V lookup: CDR1 SQVTM, CDR2 ANQGSEA. V trimming: 4 bases; J trimming: 0 bases; junction bases outside the gene matches: 6. The CDR3 sequence is 17 residues long. This CDR3 reads CSVVLTSGGPSYNEQFF. The CDR3 DNA sequence: TGCAGCGTTGTACTGACTAGCGGGGGGCCCTCCTACAATGAGCAGTTCTTC.

V usage is TRBV2 and J usage is TRBJ1-1, with 10 nucleotides matching TRBD1. V dropped 4 bases and J dropped 5; count of bases not matched to a gene: 4. Per the germline V gene, CDR1 is SNHLY and CDR2 is FYNNEI. The CDR3 runs to 14 residues. CDR3 sequence (DNA): TGTGCCAGCAGTGTGGGACAGGGGAGTACTGAAGCTTTCTTT. Translating gives CASSVGQGSTEAFF.

This clone came up many times. This chain links TRBV6-1 with TRBJ1-4; 9 bases agree with TRBD1. In germline, CDR1 is MNHNS, CDR2 SASEGT. The CDR3 consists of 15 residues. V shed 7 bases, J shed 8 bases, and the junction held 11 bases outside the gene matches. The CDR3 sequence is CASIRGQGWNEKLFF. The CDR3 DNA reads as TGTGCCAGCATCAGGGGACAGGGTTGGAACGAAAAACTGTTTTTT.

The chain employs TRBV30 and TRBJ1-1, with TRBD1 as a possible D gene (5 bases). The CDR3 runs 10 residues. Trimming took off 8 bases at V and 3 bases at J, with 7 bases between the two ends. Germline V gene lookup returns CDR1 GTSNPN and CDR2 SVGIG (reference sequence). CDR3 loop: CAGGDTEAFF. CDR3 in DNA: TGTGCCGGAGGGGACACTGAAGCTTTCTTT.

A single count supports this clone. The CDR3 coding sequence is TGTGCCAGCAGCTTAGGGACAGGGGGCGCGACCTACGAGCAGTACTTC. Translated, it gives CASSLGTGGATYEQYF. The gene calls are TRBV7-9 and TRBJ2-7, with TRBD1 identical over 11 bases. V shed 1 base and J 2 bases; nucleotides not matched to a gene: 4. Germline V gene sequence: CDR1 SEHNR, CDR2 FQNEAQ (reference sequence). The CDR3 totals 16 residues.

This chain links TRBV18 with TRBJ1-2; 11 bases line up with TRBD1. Losses at the gene ends were 2 bases for V and 4 bases for J; bases not matched to a gene: 3. This CDR3 has 15 amino acids. Looked up from germline, CDR1 is KGHSH and CDR2 is LQKENI. Here the CDR3 reads CASSPGQGASYGYTF. The CDR3 DNA reads as TGTGCCAGCTCACCAGGACAGGGGGCTTCCTATGGCTACACCTTC.

The chain employs TRBV18 and TRBJ2-1; TRBD1 aligns across 9 bases. J was trimmed by 5 bases and V by 4 bases; bases with no gene match: 6. CDR1 and CDR2 from the germline V gene are KGHSH and LQKENI. This CDR3 comprises 15 residues. CDR3 in amino acids: CASSLRTGDDNEQFF. The CDR3 DNA reads as TGTGCCAGCTCACTAAGGACAGGGGATGACAATGAGCAGTTCTTC.

The chain links TRBV28 to TRBJ2-7, with 7 bases matching TRBD1. CDR3 size: 15 residues. V lost 3 bases to trimming and J lost 7 bases; unmatched junction nucleotides: 12. Germline V gives CDR1 MDHEN, CDR2 SYDVKM. The CDR3: CASSFRGLPALEQYF. DNA of the CDR3: TGTGCCAGCAGTTTTAGGGGGCTTCCCGCGTTAGAGCAGTACTTC.

The genes are TRBV5-1 and TRBJ2-5; 12 bases fit TRBD2. Germline V gives CDR1 SGHRS, CDR2 YFSETQ. V dropped 0 bases and J dropped 7; count of bases not matched to a gene: 4. This CDR3 comprises 15 residues. In DNA, the CDR3 is TGCGCCAGCAGCTTGGGGGTACTAGCGGGAGGGACCCAGTACTTC. Amino acid sequence: CASSLGVLAGGTQYF.

Comments on this clone: The sample carries other DNA sequences with the same CDR3. This chain links TRBV6-5 with TRBJ1-2; D unclear. The CDR3 runs to 13 residues. In germline, CDR1 is MNHEY, CDR2 SVGAGI. Trimming removed 3 bases at V and 2 bases at J, with 7 bases between. CDR3 coding DNA: TGTGCCAGCAGTTATACAGCCAACTATGGCTACACCTTC. Translation: CASSYTANYGYTF.

The chain links TRBV7-6 to TRBJ2-5; D call uncertain. CDR3 length equals 15 residues. Trimming removed 5 bases from V and 5 bases from J, with 18 bases in between. Germline loops: CDR1 SGHVS, CDR2 FNYEAQ. The CDR3 DNA reads as TGTGCCAGCAGCCTTCGCGGAAATGCCGCCGAGACCCAGTACTTC. Residues: CASSLRGNAAETQYF.

In its sample, this clone was seen once. One junction end disagrees with the germline gene, perhaps due to a read error. The CDR3 spells CASSRLRMPSMGETQYF. The CDR3, as DNA: TGTGCTAGCAGCCGACTACGAATGCCGTCGATGGGAGAGACCCAGTACTTC. The chain employs TRBV7-7 and TRBJ2-5; D possibly corresponds to TRBD2 (5 bases). Germline V gene lookup returns CDR1 SSHAT and CDR2 FNYEAQ (reference sequence). The CDR3 has 17 residues.

This clone was seen only a few times. The genes are TRBV4-3 and TRBJ2-6; a possible D gene is TRBD2 (5 bases). Germline CDR1 reads LGHNA; CDR2 reads YSLEER. Trimming shortened V by 0 bases and J by 2 bases, and 8 bases separated the two germline ends. The CDR3 sequence is 16 residues long. CDR3 in amino acids: CASSQDLRAGANVLTF. In nucleotides, the CDR3 is TGCGCCAGCAGCCAAGATTTGAGGGCTGGGGCCAACGTCCTGACTTTC.

This clone was seen only a few times. The rearrangement joins TRBV7-2 to TRBJ2-7, with 12 positions matching TRBD2. CDR3 size: 15 residues. Germline V gene lookup returns CDR1 SGHTA and CDR2 FQGNSA. V shed 5 bases and J 3 bases; nucleotides not matched to a gene: 5. CDR3 nucleotides: TGTGCCAGCAGCCCACGGACTAGCGGGAACTACGAGCAGTACTTC. This codes for CASSPRTSGNYEQYF.

V usage is TRBV9 and J usage is TRBJ2-3; 9 positions agree with TRBD1. Germline CDR1 reads SGDLS; CDR2 reads YYNGEE. With 9 bases clipped from V and 4 bases from J, the junction kept 6 bases outside the gene matches. The CDR3 has 13 residues. The CDR3 nucleotides read TGTGCCACTGGACAGGGGAAGGCAGATACGCAGTATTTT. Its translation is CATGQGKADTQYF.

This clone was found a few times. The chain joins TRBV28 to TRBJ2-6; tentative D call: TRBD1 (6 bases). The length of the CDR3 is 20 residues. V lost 6 bases and J lost 3, with 27 bases in between. Per the germline V gene, CDR1 is MDHEN and CDR2 is SYDVKM. The DNA for the CDR3 is TGTGCCAGCAGCCCGTGGGGGACATGGGAACATCGAGGTGGGGCCAACGTCCTGACTTTC. It yields the protein CASSPWGTWEHRGGANVLTF.

The chain joins TRBV7-6 to TRBJ2-5; a weak D match, TRBD2 (5 bases). CDR1 SGHVS and CDR2 FNYEAQ come from the germline V gene. CDR3 length: 14 amino acids. V lost 0 bases, J lost 9 bases, and 14 bases lay in between. The CDR3 loop is CASSLAPEGTAQYF. DNA for the CDR3: TGTGCCAGCAGCTTAGCGCCTGAGGGAACGGCCCAGTACTTC.

The chain couples TRBV6-1 to TRBJ1-2, with TRBD1 identical over 8 bases. The CDR3 consists of 17 residues. The V gene's germline CDR1 is MNHNS and CDR2 SASEGT. V lost 4 bases to trimming and J lost 4 bases; unmatched junction nucleotides: 14. The chain's CDR3 is CASSGSGTGRVSYGYTF. CDR3 bases: TGTGCCAGCAGTGGTTCCGGGACAGGACGTGTTAGCTATGGCTACACCTTC.